The rows below give T cell receptor beta chains drawn from one sample of a study of identical twins. Each CDR3 protein is one row after TCRdb ran MiXCR on the 5' RACE reads. This table has over 550,000 distinct CDR3 sequences, less than 9% appearing once. In addition, the sample was reused for a study of yellow fever vaccine responses in identical twins.

The source material was PBMCs. These receptors came from a woman in her late teens or twenties in good health. CDR3s include the opening cysteine and the closing phenylalanine or tryptophan. A D gene is named only where the DNA matches it firmly. The size entry is marked missing in some rows and otherwise reads once, few, many or a size class.

TRBV20-1	TRBD2	TRBJ2-7	few	CSARVVAGAPEQYF	TGCAGTGCTAGAGTTGTAGCGGGAGCGCCCGAGCAGTACTTC
TRBV12-3/TRBV12-4	.	TRBJ2-3	many	CATQEDLITDTQYF	TGTGCCACCCAGGAAGACCTCATCACAGATACGCAGTATTTT
TRBV10-2	TRBD2	TRBJ2-1	many	CASSEATGTSGRGKNEQFF	TGCGCCAGCAGTGAGGCGACCGGGACTAGCGGGAGAGGGAAGAATGAGCAGTTCTTC
TRBV5-1	.	TRBJ2-4	.	CASSLAGQGTNIQYF	TGCGCCAGCAGCTTGGCCGGGCAGGGGACAAACATTCAGTACTTC
TRBV15	.	TRBJ1-2	many	CATSRDRQNYGYTF	TGTGCCACCAGCAGAGATCGGCAGAACTATGGCTACACCTTC
TRBV7-2	.	TRBJ2-1	.	CASSLVSGAGVDEQFF	TGTGCCAGCAGCTTAGTCAGTGGGGCAGGTGTTGATGAGCAGTTCTTC
TRBV7-9	TRBD2	TRBJ2-4	few	CASSLGEGNIQYF	TGTGCCAGCAGCTTAGGGGAGGGAAACATTCAGTACTTC
TRBV6-1	.	TRBJ1-5	many	CASTTGQGSQPQHF	TGTGCCAGCACCACCGGGCAGGGAAGTCAGCCCCAGCATTTT
TRBV4-2	TRBD2	TRBJ2-1	many	CASSLSTSGGYNEQFF	TGTGCCAGCAGCCTTTCGACTAGCGGAGGATACAATGAGCAGTTCTTC
TRBV9	.	TRBJ2-1	.	CASSVQGRRDRYNEQFF	TGTGCCAGCAGCGTACAGGGCAGGCGGGACCGATACAATGAGCAGTTCTTC
TRBV14	TRBD1	TRBJ2-7	many	CASSQAPGGSYEQYF	TGTGCCAGCAGCCAAGCTCCAGGGGGCTCCTACGAGCAGTACTTC
TRBV6-1	.	TRBJ2-2	few	CASSEAPRGFANTGELFF	TGTGCCAGCAGTGAAGCACCACGGGGATTCGCGAACACCGGGGAGCTGTTTTTT
TRBV6-1	.	TRBJ1-4	few	CASSRGRLNEKLFF	TGTGCCAGCAGTCGAGGACGGCTCAATGAAAAACTGTTTTTT
TRBV5-1	.	TRBJ1-1	many	CASSPGSQNTEAFF	TGCGCCAGCAGCCCTGGGAGCCAGAACACTGAAGCTTTCTTT
TRBV20-1	.	TRBJ1-6	few	CSARGRLLDNSPLHF	TGCAGTGCTAGAGGACGGTTACTAGATAATTCACCCCTCCACTTT
TRBV12-5	.	TRBJ2-5	many	CASGSRDETQYF	TGTGCTAGTGGTTCCCGGGACGAGACCCAGTACTTC
TRBV20-1	TRBD2	TRBJ2-7	many	CSAHLGLAGSWQQYF	TGCAGTGCTCACCTGGGACTAGCGGGGTCCTGGCAGCAGTACTTC
TRBV4-1	TRBD1	TRBJ2-1	many	CASSPLFGTGGGNEQFF	TGCGCCAGCAGCCCTCTATTCGGGACAGGGGGAGGCAATGAGCAGTTCTTC
TRBV12-3/TRBV12-4	.	TRBJ2-2	many	CASMKQSLNTGELFF	TGTGCCAGCATGAAACAGAGCCTTAACACCGGGGAGCTGTTTTTT
TRBV7-3	.	TRBJ2-1	.	CASSANPYNEQFF	TGTGCCAGCAGCGCGAACCCCTACAATGAGCAGTTCTTC
TRBV28	TRBD2	TRBJ2-3	.	CASTPGLAGAAGFFSTDTQYF	TGTGCCAGCACCCCAGGACTAGCGGGGGCCGCCGGGTTCTTTAGCACAGATACGCAGTATTTT
TRBV20-1	TRBD1	TRBJ1-5	many	CSASKETGGNQPQHF	TGCAGTGCTAGTAAAGAGACAGGGGGCAATCAGCCCCAGCATTTT
TRBV7-8	TRBD2	TRBJ2-1	few	CASSLVGGTSGGEQFF	TGTGCCAGCAGCTTAGTAGGCGGGACTAGCGGGGGTGAGCAGTTCTTC
TRBV12-3/TRBV12-4	.	TRBJ1-2	many	CASRQNYGYTF	TGTGCCAGCAGACAGAACTATGGCTACACCTTC
TRBV10-3	TRBD2	TRBJ2-1	.	CAIAEEREVRYNEQFF	TGTGCCATCGCCGAAGAGCGGGAGGTGAGGTACAATGAGCAGTTCTTC
TRBV11-2	TRBD1	TRBJ2-5	many	CASSSGQFRAETQYF	TGTGCCAGCAGCTCGGGACAGTTTAGGGCAGAGACCCAGTACTTC
TRBV4-2	TRBD2	TRBJ2-5	.	CASSEGLAGPQEETQYF	TGTGCCAGCAGCGAAGGACTAGCGGGGCCTCAGGAAGAGACCCAGTACTTC
TRBV12-3/TRBV12-4	TRBD2	TRBJ2-5	many	CASSLGLAGGETQYF	TGTGCCAGCAGCCTAGGACTAGCGGGAGGAGAGACCCAGTACTTC
TRBV6-5	.	TRBJ2-7	.	CASSRNAREQYF	TGTGCCAGCAGTAGAAATGCCCGGGAGCAGTACTTC
TRBV7-6	.	TRBJ2-5	few	CASSPQNLETQYF	TGTGCCAGCAGCCCCCAGAATTTGGAGACCCAGTACTTC
TRBV20-1	.	TRBJ2-2	few	CSASSLGSTGELFF	TGCAGTGCTTCCTCTCTAGGCTCTACCGGGGAGCTGTTTTTT
TRBV18	.	TRBJ1-1	few	CASSPARLRLMNTEAFF	TGTGCCAGCTCACCAGCTCGGTTGAGACTCATGAACACTGAAGCTTTCTTT
TRBV2	.	TRBJ1-1	many	CASKEDTTWAEAFF	TGTGCCAGCAAGGAGGACACAACGTGGGCTGAAGCTTTCTTT